This T cell receptor beta chain was recovered during a study of cytomegalovirus exposure and HLA in healthy donors. Findings and limits, study-wide: Common viral pathogens seemed to be connected with several of the most significant clusters, according to a later analysis.

PCR was performed using 60 Vbeta and 13 Jbeta primers. Sequencing used immunoSEQ multiplex PCR; TCRdb keeps in-frame clones, though not all of them. Among approximately 160,000 clones listed, 60% to 85% were seen once. Of note for this clone: Its antigen is as yet unknown.

The TCR sequence derives from a female donor in good health and CMV-seronegative. The sequencing input was PBMCs.

The CDR3 coding sequence is TGTGCCAGCAGTGTTGAAGACAGGGGGAATGAGCAGTTCTTC. The encoded protein is CASSVEDRGNEQFF. The chain carries TRBV2 and TRBJ2-1, with 9 bases lining up with TRBD1. Germline assignment: CDR1 SNHLY and CDR2 FYNNEI. J was trimmed by 7 bases and V by 4 bases; bases with no gene match: 5. The CDR3 consists of 14 residues.